These 8 T cell receptor beta chains came from one sample sequenced in a study of blood T cells in healthy people across ages. Then a second PCR, running about 6 to 12 cycles, was carried out with a sample-barcoded 5' primer and a J-beta primer mix. Via MiXCR, TCRdb re-called the 5' RACE reads, giving one row per CDR3 protein. The table includes 500,000 to 600,000 distinct CDR3 sequences, approximately 27% detected once. The sequencing input was blood. All receptors come from a woman in her sixties or seventies in good health.

V is TRBV29-1 and J is TRBJ1-1; no reliable D call. This CDR3 contains 12 residues. V was trimmed by 2 bases and J by 7 bases, leaving 11 bases between them. Germline CDR1 reads SQVTM; CDR2 reads ANQGSEA. CDR3 sequence: CSVEKDLGEAFF. Written as DNA, the CDR3 is TGCAGCGTTGAAAAGGATTTGGGTGAAGCTTTCTTT.

The chain employs TRBV12-3 or TRBV12-4 and TRBJ2-3, with D possibly matching TRBD2 (6 bases). V was cut by 8 bases and J by 2 bases, with 8 bases left in between. CDR3 length equals 12 residues. CDR3 sequence reads: CASGTYTDTQYF. For the CDR3, the DNA is TGTGCCAGCGGGACTTACACAGATACGCAGTATTTT.

The chain combines TRBV21-1 with TRBJ2-3; the D call in the table, TRBD2, was not verified against the DNA. TRBV21-1 is shown as a pseudogene. This CDR3 comprises 14 residues. Written as DNA, the CDR3 is TGTGCCAGCAGACTAGCGGGGGTTGCAGATACGCAGTATTTT. Amino acids: CASRLAGVADTQYF.

This sequence joins TRBV12-3 or TRBV12-4 and TRBJ1-1, with D tentatively TRBD1 (5 bases). The V gene lost 0 bases and the J gene lost 3 bases, with 17 bases spanning the gap. The CDR3 totals 17 residues. The DNA for the CDR3 is TGTGCCAGCAGTTTAGCCCCAGGCAGGGAAAGACACACTGAAGCTTTCTTT. Its translation is CASSLAPGRERHTEAFF.

The chain carries TRBV7-2 and TRBJ2-3; TRBD1 might be the D (5 bases). Germline assignment: CDR1 SGHTA and CDR2 FQGNSA. The CDR3 covers 15 residues. Trimming took 6 bases from V and 0 from J, leaving 13 bases between them. CDR3 nucleotide sequence: TGTGCCAGCAGTTTACAGGCTGGGAGCACAGATACGCAGTATTTT. It codes for CASSLQAGSTDTQYF.

This clonotype was recorded a few times. In DNA, the CDR3 is TGTGCCAGCAGCTCAGAAGGGCGGGCTGAAGCTTTCTTT. It is translated as CASSSEGRAEAFF. The chain combines TRBV7-9 with TRBJ1-1, with D hard to call. CDR3 size: 13 residues. Germline values: CDR1 SEHNR, CDR2 FQNEAQ (reference sequence). V gave up 4 bases and J gave up 6 bases, with 12 bases separating them.

This clonotype occurred once. V is TRBV25-1 and J is TRBJ1-3; D gene uncertain. V lost 9 bases and J 0 bases, leaving 15 bases between the germline ends. This CDR3 region has 15 residues. The germline V gene has CDR1 MGHDK and CDR2 SYGVNS. The CDR3 DNA is TGTGCCAGTTCTCTGACGGATGGCTCTGGAAACACCATATATTTT. The encoded protein is CASSLTDGSGNTIYF.

CDR3 sequence (DNA): TGTGCCAGCAGTTACAAAGGTTTCCAAGAGACCCAGTACTTC. Translated: CASSYKGFQETQYF. This sequence joins TRBV6-5 and TRBJ2-5; no firm D call. CDR3 length: 14 amino acids. The germline V gene encodes CDR1 MNHEY and CDR2 SVGAGI. Trimming took 2 bases from V and 1 from J, leaving 8 bases between them.